Listed here are 6 T cell receptor beta chains from one sample, sequenced in a study of blood T cell repertoires in COVID-19. Sequencing was performed with immunoSEQ multiplex PCR; in TCRdb, only in-frame clones are kept and a portion is missing. The sample shows 200,000 to 250,000 clones, roughly 80% of them seen only once. Sequencing was carried out using peripheral blood. The receptors stem from a man aged 30-40 years with active or convalescent COVID-19.

V gene TRBV28 combines with J gene TRBJ2-1, with 11 bases that match TRBD1. This CDR3 has 16 residues. CDR1 is MDHEN and CDR2 is SYDVKM in the germline V gene. Trimming at V came to 6 bases and at J to 3 bases, leaving 7 bases not matched to a gene. The CDR3, as DNA: TGTGCCAGCAGCGCCGCCGGGACAGGGGGCTACAATGAGCAGTTCTTC. This translates into CASSAAGTGGYNEQFF.

The chain employs TRBV5-8 and TRBJ1-1; perhaps TRBD1 as D (6 bases). V lost 2 bases to trimming and J lost 5 bases, with 16 bases between them. This CDR3 contains 15 residues. CDR1 and CDR2 from the germline V gene are SGHTS and YDEGEE. In DNA, the CDR3 is TGTGCCAGCAGCTTACGAGCAGGGGTGAGGACTGAAGCTTTCTTT. Translation: CASSLRAGVRTEAFF. Variable domain in full (rest from reference TRBV5-8 and TRBJ1-1): EAGVTQSPTHLIKTRGQQATLRCSPISGHTSVYWYQQALGLGLQFLLWYDEGEERNRGNFPPRFSGRQFPNYSSELNVNALELEDSALYLCASSLRAGVRTEAFFGQGTRLTVV.

The rearrangement links TRBV6-5 to TRBJ1-2; maybe TRBD1 (5 bases). The V and J ends lost 0 bases and 4 bases respectively, with 9 bases between them. Germline assignment: CDR1 MNHEY and CDR2 SVGAGI. This CDR3 spans 14 amino acids. DNA of the CDR3: TGTGCCAGCAGTTACTCCAGGGTGTTCTATGGCTACACCTTC. Protein: CASSYSRVFYGYTF.

This chain links TRBV14 with TRBJ1-5; no reliable D call. CDR1 SGHDN and CDR2 FVKESK come from the germline V gene. The V end lost 5 bases, the J end lost 4 bases, and 9 bases lay between the germline ends. CDR3 length equals 13 residues. CDR3 nucleotides: TGTGCCAGCAGCTTGAGGGTGAATCAGCCCCAGCATTTT. Protein: CASSLRVNQPQHF.

The chain has TRBV28 and TRBJ1-1; D is possibly TRBD1 (5 bases). Trimming took 1 base from V and 6 from J, leaving 15 bases between them. CDR1 is MDHEN and CDR2 is SYDVKM in the germline V gene. The CDR3 covers 15 residues. The DNA of the CDR3 is TGTGCCAGCAGTTTATCCCGGGGGTCCTCGCCTGAAGCTTTCTTT. Translating gives CASSLSRGSSPEAFF. The whole variable domain, remainder taken from reference TRBV28 and TRBJ1-1, is DVKVTQSSRYLVKRTGEKVFLECVQDMDHENMFWYRQDPGLGLRLIYFSYDVKMKEKGDIPEGYSVSREKKERFSLILESASTNQTSMYLCASSLSRGSSPEAFFGQGTRLTVV.

This clone was seen a few times. The V call is TRBV30, the J call TRBJ1-5; possibly TRBD1 for D (6 bases). The CDR3 is made up of 14 amino acids. V was cut by 4 bases and J by 5 bases, with 15 bases left in between. Germline CDR1 and CDR2: GTSNPN and SVGIG (reference sequence). The CDR3: CAWILGDIDQPQHF. The CDR3 DNA reads TGTGCCTGGATATTGGGGGACATTGATCAGCCCCAGCATTTT.